Each of the 11 T cell receptor beta chains below was sequenced from the same sample in a study of Tregs in tolerant kidney transplant recipients (dated by TCRdb to 2018 to 2020). Transplants used related donors with nonmyeloablative bone marrow transplantation; mixed chimerism was transient in the human trials. Receptors were amplified or captured by the immunoSEQ multiplex PCR assay. TCRdb took this table from immuneACCESS and kept in-frame rearrangements with V and J called. Such tables lack part of the clones; where checked against another copy, unresolved V genes explain under half of the gap, and the rest is unexplained. In this sample the table shows 74,000 or so clones, roughly nine tenths of which occur a single time. Roughly 1.5% of the sample is taken by the ten largest. This sample comprised CD4+ T cells from blood (PBMCs), obtained 24 months after the transplant. The origin of the receptors is a human patient who received a combined kidney and bone marrow transplant. Some T cells seen after a transplant may have their origin in the graft donor.

This chain joins TRBV18 and TRBJ2-5; D is undetermined. Deletions cut 3 bases from V and 1 base from J, with 6 bases between. This CDR3 comprises 13 residues. Germline V gene sequence: CDR1 KGHSH, CDR2 LQKENI. CDR3 amino acids: CASSPPSQETQYF. DNA for the CDR3: TGTGCCAGCTCACCTCCCAGCCAAGAGACCCAGTACTTC.

The chain combines TRBV7-2 with TRBJ2-2; D perhaps matches TRBD2 (6 bases). The CDR3 is made up of 17 amino acids. Germline lookup yields CDR1 SGHTA and CDR2 FQGNSA. Trimming shortened V by 0 bases and J by 1 base, and 12 bases separated the two germline ends. CDR3 in amino acids: CASSLAFGTLNTGELFF. The CDR3 DNA reads as TGTGCCAGCAGCTTAGCGTTCGGGACTTTGAACACCGGGGAGCTGTTTTTT.

This chain connects TRBV2 to TRBJ2-5; 9 bases agree with TRBD2. Germline lookup yields CDR1 SNHLY and CDR2 FYNNEI. The trim removed 4 bases at V and 5 bases at J, leaving 8 bases unmatched. The CDR3 is 15 amino acids. The CDR3 loop is CASSGWRGGLETQYF. DNA of the CDR3: TGTGCCAGCAGTGGTTGGCGGGGGGGCCTGGAGACCCAGTACTTC.

This chain links TRBV5-1 with TRBJ2-7; D gene ambiguous. V lost 0 bases and J 5 bases, leaving 12 bases between the germline ends. The germline V gene has CDR1 SGHRS and CDR2 YFSETQ. The CDR3 runs 14 residues. The CDR3 bases are TGCGCCAGCAGCTTGGATTCCGGGTCAAACGAGCAGTACTTC. This gives the protein CASSLDSGSNEQYF.

V and J are TRBV6-5 and TRBJ1-2; 8 nucleotides agree with TRBD1. Germline assignment: CDR1 MNHEY and CDR2 SVGAGI. The V gene end was trimmed by 6 bases and the J gene end by 4 bases; junction bases not matched to a gene: 4. The CDR3 runs to 13 residues. The CDR3 nucleotides are TGTGCCAGCAGGCTCGACAGGGGCTATGGCTACACCTTC. Translation gives CASRLDRGYGYTF.

This chain joins TRBV7-9 and TRBJ2-7; D gene unclear. With 5 bases removed from V and 5 bases from J, the gap between germline ends came to 7 bases. Germline V gives CDR1 SEHNR, CDR2 FQNEAQ (reference sequence). This CDR3 has 11 residues. In nucleotides, the CDR3 is TGTGCCAGCAGCGCACACCACGAGCAGTACTTC. It codes for CASSAHHEQYF.

The chain uses TRBV5-4 and TRBJ2-1; TRBD1 agrees at 10 bases. This CDR3 has 15 amino acids. With 3 bases clipped from V and 8 bases from J, the junction kept 8 bases outside the gene matches. Germline V lookup: CDR1 SGHNT, CDR2 YYREEE (reference sequence). The CDR3 DNA sequence: TGTGCCAGCAGCTCCAGGACAGGGGGGACGGATGAGCAGTTCTTC. It yields the protein CASSSRTGGTDEQFF. The full variable domain, its missing parts supplied by reference TRBV5-4 and TRBJ2-1, is ETGVTQSPTHLIKTRGQQVTLRCSSQSGHNTVSWYQQALGQGPQFIFQYYREEENGRGNFPPRFSGLQFPNYSSELNVNALELDDSALYLCASSSRTGGTDEQFFGPGTRLTVL.

The chain combines TRBV28 with TRBJ2-5, with a weak D call TRBD2 (6 bases). The tail of the sequence fits TRBJ2-7 better, so the J call may be wrong. CDR1 and CDR2 from the germline V gene are MDHEN and SYDVKM. This CDR3 is built from 14 residues. CDR3 sequence reads: CASTLPGVAYEQYF. For the CDR3, the DNA is TGTGCCAGCACCCTCCCGGGGGTAGCCTACGAGCAGTACTTC.

This sequence joins TRBV11-3 and TRBJ2-7, with 8 positions matching TRBD2. CDR1 and CDR2 (germline): SGHNT, YENEEA. The CDR3 is made up of 12 amino acids. J was trimmed by 5 bases and V by 8 bases; bases with no gene match: 5. The CDR3 nucleotides are TGTGCCAGCGAGCGGGAGAGCCACGAGCAGTACTTC. Its protein is CASERESHEQYF.

The chain has TRBV6-1 and TRBJ1-3, with a possible D match to TRBD1 (6 bases). CDR1 is MNHNS, CDR2 SASEGT, per germline. The CDR3 loop spans 19 amino acids. Trimming pared 2 bases from V and 0 bases from J, leaving 20 bases between. CDR3 bases: TGTGCCAGCAGTGAAAGGGAACAGGGTATACTCAGCTCTGGAAACACCATATATTTT. Translation gives CASSEREQGILSSGNTIYF.

This clone was detected once. This chain uses TRBV4-3 with TRBJ2-3; 10 positions match TRBD2. This CDR3 is 18 amino acids long. Per germline, CDR1 LGHNA and CDR2 YSLEER. With 4 bases clipped from V and 0 bases from J, the junction kept 10 bases outside the gene matches. CDR3 loop: CASSPGLAVDLSTDTQYF. CDR3 nucleotides: TGCGCCAGCAGCCCCGGACTAGCGGTCGACCTAAGCACAGATACGCAGTATTTT.